Shown below are 15 T cell receptor beta chains from a single sample sequenced in a study of control samples from healthy donors and cancer patients (dated by TCRdb to the early 2020s). Library construction relied on the immunoSEQ multiplex PCR assay. In its TCRdb copy, this immuneACCESS table keeps in-frame sequences only and misses some clones. Where compared with another copy, unresolved V genes explain less than half of these, and the others have no known cause. For this sample the table gives more than 95,000 clones, of which roughly 92% were detected only once. Of the sample, under 0.7% falls within the top ten clones. The specimen sequenced was PBMCs. These receptors all stem from a man at least 80 years old with head and neck cancer.

The chain has TRBV11-2 and TRBJ2-3; TRBD2 agrees at 9 bases. Germline-derived CDR1 and CDR2 are SGHAT and FQNNGV. The CDR3 is 15 residues long. V dropped 5 bases and J dropped 6; count of bases not matched to a gene: 9. The CDR3 nucleotides are TGTGCCAGCAGCCGTCCTAGCGGGGCGAGGGATACGCAGTATTTT. Translated, it gives CASSRPSGARDTQYF.

V and J are TRBV10-2 and TRBJ1-2; D perhaps matches TRBD1 (6 bases). Trimming stripped 5 bases from V and 4 bases from J, with 14 bases between. The germline V gene has CDR1 WSHSY and CDR2 SAAADI. This CDR3 region has 14 residues. CDR3 region: CASSSGARSYGYTF. In DNA form, the CDR3 reads TGCGCCAGCAGTTCGGGGGCGCGGAGCTATGGCTACACCTTC.

This sequence joins TRBV5-5 and TRBJ1-1, with TRBD1 as a possible D gene (5 bases). CDR3 length equals 15 residues. Germline V gives CDR1 SGHKS, CDR2 YYEKEE (reference sequence). V dropped 1 base and J dropped 1 base, with 11 bases sitting between them. The CDR3 spells CASSLSWGRNTEAFF. The CDR3 bases are TGTGCCAGCAGCTTGTCATGGGGGAGGAACACTGAAGCTTTCTTT.

This clone was picked up a small number of times. The CDR3 DNA reads as TGTGCCAGCAGCTCCGGACAGAACACTGAAGCTTTCTTT. This sequence encodes CASSSGQNTEAFF. The chain joins TRBV7-9 to TRBJ1-1, with TRBD1 as a possible D gene (5 bases). CDR1 is SEHNR and CDR2 is FQNEAQ in the germline V gene (reference sequence). V gave up 4 bases and J gave up 1 base, with 7 bases separating them. This CDR3 comprises 13 residues.

V and J are TRBV7-9 and TRBJ1-4, with no clear D. CDR3 length equals 15 residues. From germline, CDR1 is SEHNR and CDR2 FQNEAQ (reference sequence). Trimming stripped 5 bases from V and 0 bases from J, with 10 bases between. The CDR3 bases are TGTGCCAGCAGCGGTGCCATTACAACTAATGAAAAACTGTTTTTT. This translates into CASSGAITTNEKLFF.

The V and J genes are TRBV5-1 and TRBJ2-3; 9 nucleotides line up with TRBD1. The junction had 9 bases not matched to a gene; V was cut back by 5 bases and J by 5 bases. The CDR3 length is 15 residues. CDR1 and CDR2 from the germline V gene are SGHRS and YFSETQ. DNA of the CDR3: TGCGCCAGCAGTATGGACAGGGGTATTAGAGATACGCAGTATTTT. This encodes CASSMDRGIRDTQYF.

The rearrangement uses TRBV27 and TRBJ1-3; D unclear. The CDR3 contains 14 residues. Germline CDR1 reads MNHEY; CDR2 reads SMNVEV (reference sequence). The V gene lost 11 bases and the J gene lost 0 bases, with 14 bases spanning the gap. DNA of the CDR3: TGTGCCTCGAGGGAGGTCTACTCTGGAAACACCATATATTTT. Encoded protein: CASREVYSGNTIYF.

The CDR3 loop reads CAWSLDGLSNQPQHF. DNA for the CDR3: TGTGCCTGGAGTCTCGACGGACTTAGCAATCAGCCCCAGCATTTT. This chain uses TRBV30 with TRBJ1-5, with D unclear. Trimming left V 2 bases short and J 0 bases short, with 11 bases between. The CDR3 consists of 15 residues. The germline V gene has CDR1 GTSNPN and CDR2 SVGIG (reference sequence).

This clone occurred once. The chain is built from TRBV5-1 and TRBJ2-5, with D maybe TRBD1 (5 bases). Germline V gives CDR1 SGHRS, CDR2 YFSETQ. The V end was cut by 0 bases, the J end by 3 bases, with 9 bases between. This CDR3 comprises 14 residues. As DNA, the CDR3 is TGCGCCAGCAGCTTGGCAGGGTCCGAAGAGACCCAGTACTTC. This encodes CASSLAGSEETQYF.

The chain combines TRBV5-1 with TRBJ2-3; D assignment may be TRBD1 or TRBD2 (6 bases each). CDR3 size: 14 residues. Trimming took 5 bases from V and 0 from J, leaving 10 bases between them. Germline V gene sequence: CDR1 SGHRS, CDR2 YFSETQ. CDR3 in amino acids: CASSGGLSTDTQYF. DNA of the CDR3: TGCGCCAGCAGTGGGGGGCTAAGCACAGATACGCAGTATTTT.

This sequence joins TRBV20-1 and TRBJ1-1; 7 bases line up with TRBD1. From germline, CDR1 is DFQATT and CDR2 SNEGSKA (reference sequence). The CDR3 has 13 amino acids. V lost 3 bases, J lost 7 bases, and 8 bases stayed unmatched. This CDR3 is CSASRTYRGEAFF. Here the CDR3 DNA reads TGCAGTGCTAGTAGGACCTACAGGGGTGAAGCTTTCTTT.

The rearrangement uses TRBV15 and TRBJ2-5; 8 nucleotides match TRBD2. This CDR3 has 19 residues. With V trimmed by 0 bases and J by 2 bases, 14 bases remained unmatched. Per germline, CDR1 LNHNV and CDR2 YYDKDF (reference sequence). In nucleotides, the CDR3 is TGTGCCACCAGCAGAGATAGGGGAGTTGGGGGCGGGAGGCAAGAGACCCAGTACTTC. Its protein is CATSRDRGVGGGRQETQYF.

This clone was recorded a few times. V is TRBV6-6 and J is TRBJ2-7; 14 bases are shared with TRBD2. V lost 5 bases to trimming and J lost 0 bases; unmatched junction nucleotides: 9. The germline V gene encodes CDR1 MNHNY and CDR2 SVGAGI (reference sequence). CDR3 length: 18 amino acids. The CDR3 here is CASSPLGGLAGASYEQYF. CDR3 sequence (DNA): TGTGCCAGCAGTCCCCTGGGGGGACTAGCGGGAGCCTCCTACGAGCAGTACTTC.

V gene TRBV6-5 combines with J gene TRBJ1-1; a weak D match, TRBD1 (6 bases). The CDR3 has 15 amino acids. The germline V gene has CDR1 MNHEY and CDR2 SVGAGI. With 6 bases removed from V and 0 bases from J, the gap between germline ends came to 14 bases. CDR3 amino acids: CASSRAGAMNTEAFF. CDR3 in DNA: TGTGCCAGCAGCCGGGCGGGGGCGATGAACACTGAAGCTTTCTTT.

V and J are TRBV6-5 and TRBJ2-7, with unresolved D. V lost 2 bases and J 2 bases, leaving 10 bases between the germline ends. Germline V gene lookup returns CDR1 MNHEY and CDR2 SVGAGI. The CDR3 consists of 14 residues. This CDR3 reads CASSYAATTYEQYF. CDR3 nucleotides: TGTGCCAGCAGTTACGCGGCCACAACCTACGAGCAGTACTTC.